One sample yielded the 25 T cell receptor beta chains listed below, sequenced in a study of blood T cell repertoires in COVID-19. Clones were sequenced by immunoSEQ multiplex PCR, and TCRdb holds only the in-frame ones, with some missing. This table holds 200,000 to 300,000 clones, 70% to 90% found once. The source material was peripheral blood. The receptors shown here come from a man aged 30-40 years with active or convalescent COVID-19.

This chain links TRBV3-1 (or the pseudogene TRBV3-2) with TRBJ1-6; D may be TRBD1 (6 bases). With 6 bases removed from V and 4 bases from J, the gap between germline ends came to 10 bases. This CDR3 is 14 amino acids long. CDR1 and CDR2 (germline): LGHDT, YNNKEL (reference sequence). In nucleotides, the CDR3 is TGTGCCAGCAGACAGGGCCAGTATAATTCACCCCTCCACTTT. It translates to CASRQGQYNSPLHF.

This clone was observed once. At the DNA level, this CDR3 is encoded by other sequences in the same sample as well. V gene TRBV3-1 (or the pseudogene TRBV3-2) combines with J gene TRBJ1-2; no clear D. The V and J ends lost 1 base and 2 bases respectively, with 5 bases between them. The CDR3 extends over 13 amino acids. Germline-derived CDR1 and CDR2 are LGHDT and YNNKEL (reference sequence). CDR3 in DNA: TGTGCCAGCAGCCAAGGGGCCAACTATGGCTACACCTTC. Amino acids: CASSQGANYGYTF.

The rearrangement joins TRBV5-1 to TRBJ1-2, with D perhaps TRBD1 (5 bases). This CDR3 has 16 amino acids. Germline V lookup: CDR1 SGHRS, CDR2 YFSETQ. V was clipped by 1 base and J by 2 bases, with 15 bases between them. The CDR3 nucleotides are TGCGCCAGCAGCTTGCTCGCTTGGGGGGAGAACTATGGCTACACCTTC. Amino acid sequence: CASSLLAWGENYGYTF.

This chain's CDR3 is CASNAGGTQYF. In nucleotides, the CDR3 is TGTGCCAGCAACGCGGGGGGGACGCAGTATTTT. J is TRBJ2-3 and V is TRBV6-5; TRBD2 aligns across 9 bases. The V gene's germline CDR1 is MNHEY and CDR2 SVGAGI. The CDR3 sequence is 11 residues long. The V and J ends lost 7 bases and 9 bases, in that order; junction bases with no gene match: 2.

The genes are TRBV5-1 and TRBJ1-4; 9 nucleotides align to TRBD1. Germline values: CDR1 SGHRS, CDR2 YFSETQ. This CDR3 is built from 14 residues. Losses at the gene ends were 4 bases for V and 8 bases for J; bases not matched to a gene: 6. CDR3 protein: CASSAGQGREKLFF. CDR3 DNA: TGCGCCAGCAGCGCGGGACAGGGTCGAGAAAAACTGTTTTTT. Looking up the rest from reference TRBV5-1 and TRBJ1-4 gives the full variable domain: KAGVTQTPRYLIKTRGQQVTLSCSPISGHRSVSWYQQTPGQGLQFLFEYFSETQRNKGNFPGRFSGRQFSNSRSEMNVSTLELGDSALYLCASSAGQGREKLFFGSGTQLSVL.

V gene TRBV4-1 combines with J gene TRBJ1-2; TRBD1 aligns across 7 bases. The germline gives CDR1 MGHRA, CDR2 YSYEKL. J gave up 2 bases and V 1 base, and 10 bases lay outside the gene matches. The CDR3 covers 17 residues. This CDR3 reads CASSQGLGQTPNYGYTF. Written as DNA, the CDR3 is TGCGCCAGCAGCCAAGGATTGGGACAGACCCCGAACTATGGCTACACCTTC.

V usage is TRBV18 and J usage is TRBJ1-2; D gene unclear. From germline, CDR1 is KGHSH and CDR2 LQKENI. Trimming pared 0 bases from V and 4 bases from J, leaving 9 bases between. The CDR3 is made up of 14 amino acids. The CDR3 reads CASSPPEQIYGYTF. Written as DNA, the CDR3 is TGTGCCAGCTCACCACCGGAACAGATCTATGGCTACACCTTC.

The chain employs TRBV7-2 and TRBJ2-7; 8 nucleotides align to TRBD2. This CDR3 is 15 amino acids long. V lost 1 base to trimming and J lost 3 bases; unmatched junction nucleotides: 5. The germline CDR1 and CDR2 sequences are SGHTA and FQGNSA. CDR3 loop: CASSLGHAGGYEQYF. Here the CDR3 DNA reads TGTGCCAGCAGCTTAGGGCACGCGGGGGGCTACGAGCAGTACTTC.

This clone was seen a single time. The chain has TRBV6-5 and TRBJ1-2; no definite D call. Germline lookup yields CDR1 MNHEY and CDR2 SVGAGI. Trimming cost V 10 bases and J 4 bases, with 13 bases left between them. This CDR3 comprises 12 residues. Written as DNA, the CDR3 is TGTGCCACGAGACCTGGGAGCTATGGCTACACCTTC. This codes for CATRPGSYGYTF.

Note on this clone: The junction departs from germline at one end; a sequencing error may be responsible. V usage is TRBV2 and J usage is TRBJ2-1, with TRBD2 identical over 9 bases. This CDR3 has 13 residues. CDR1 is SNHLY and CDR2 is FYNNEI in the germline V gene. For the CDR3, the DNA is TGTGCCAGCAGAGCCCGTGGGGCGGGGGGGCTGGTCTTC. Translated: CASRARGAGGLVF.

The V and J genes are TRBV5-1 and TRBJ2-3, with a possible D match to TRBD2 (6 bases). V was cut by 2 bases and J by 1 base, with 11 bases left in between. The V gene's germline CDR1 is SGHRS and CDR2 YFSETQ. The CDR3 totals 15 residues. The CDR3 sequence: CASSFAGTGTDTQYF. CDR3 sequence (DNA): TGCGCCAGCAGCTTCGCGGGGACGGGCACAGATACGCAGTATTTT.

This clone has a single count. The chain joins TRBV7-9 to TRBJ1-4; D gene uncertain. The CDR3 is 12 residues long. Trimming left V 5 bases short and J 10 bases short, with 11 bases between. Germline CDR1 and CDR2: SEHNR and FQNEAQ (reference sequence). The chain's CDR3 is CASSEPNGKLFF. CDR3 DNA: TGTGCCAGCAGCGAACCTAACGGAAAACTGTTTTTT.

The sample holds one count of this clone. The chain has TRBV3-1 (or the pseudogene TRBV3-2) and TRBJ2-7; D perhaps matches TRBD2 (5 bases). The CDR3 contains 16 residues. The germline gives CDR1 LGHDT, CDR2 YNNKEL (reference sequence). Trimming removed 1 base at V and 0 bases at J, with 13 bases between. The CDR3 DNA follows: TGTGCCAGCAGCCAAGCGAAGGATGGGAGCTCCTACGAGCAGTACTTC. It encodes CASSQAKDGSSYEQYF.

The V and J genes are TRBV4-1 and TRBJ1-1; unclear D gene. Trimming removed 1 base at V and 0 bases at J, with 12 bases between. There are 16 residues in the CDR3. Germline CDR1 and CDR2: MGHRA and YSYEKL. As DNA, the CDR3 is TGCGCCAGCAGCCAAGTGACTGGAGGAATGAACACTGAAGCTTTCTTT. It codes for CASSQVTGGMNTEAFF.

CDR3 nucleotides: TGTGCCAGCAGCTTAGCGAACACGAACACTGAAGCTTTCTTT. It yields the protein CASSLANTNTEAFF. The chain joins TRBV7-9 to TRBJ1-1; D unresolved. V gave up 0 bases and J gave up 1 base, with 6 bases separating them. This CDR3 spans 14 amino acids. Germline CDR1 reads SEHNR; CDR2 reads FQNEAQ (reference sequence).

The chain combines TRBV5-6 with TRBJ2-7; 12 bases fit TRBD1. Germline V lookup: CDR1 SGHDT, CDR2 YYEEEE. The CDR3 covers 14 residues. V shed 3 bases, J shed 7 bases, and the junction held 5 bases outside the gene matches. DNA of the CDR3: TGTGCCAGCAGCTGGGGGGACAGGGGGCGAGAGCAGTACTTC. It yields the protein CASSWGDRGREQYF. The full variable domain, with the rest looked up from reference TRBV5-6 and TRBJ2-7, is DAGVTQSPTHLIKTRGQQVTLRCSPKSGHDTVSWYQQALGQGPQFIFQYYEEEERQRGNFPDRFSGHQFPNYSSELNVNALLLGDSALYLCASSWGDRGREQYFGPGTRLTVT.

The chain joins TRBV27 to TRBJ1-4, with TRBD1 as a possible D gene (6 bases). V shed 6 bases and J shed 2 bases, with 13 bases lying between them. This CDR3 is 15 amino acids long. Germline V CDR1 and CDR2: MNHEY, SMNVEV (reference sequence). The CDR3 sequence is CASRIWGRTNEKLFF. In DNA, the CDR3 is TGTGCCAGCAGGATATGGGGGCGGACTAATGAAAAACTGTTTTTT.

The CDR3 sequence is CASSASGDTQYF. CDR3 nucleotides: TGTGCCAGCAGCGCTTCGGGGGATACGCAGTATTTT. The rearrangement uses TRBV11-2 and TRBJ2-3; a possible D gene is TRBD2 (5 bases). V was clipped by 5 bases and J by 6 bases, with 9 bases between them. This CDR3 region has 12 residues. Germline V CDR1 and CDR2: SGHAT, FQNNGV. The complete variable domain, with remaining parts taken from reference TRBV11-2 and TRBJ2-3, reads EAGVAQSPRYKIIEKRQSVAFWCNPISGHATLYWYQQILGQGPKLLIQFQNNGVVDDSQLPKDRFSAERLKGVDSTLKIQPAKLEDSAVYLCASSASGDTQYFGPGTRLTVL.

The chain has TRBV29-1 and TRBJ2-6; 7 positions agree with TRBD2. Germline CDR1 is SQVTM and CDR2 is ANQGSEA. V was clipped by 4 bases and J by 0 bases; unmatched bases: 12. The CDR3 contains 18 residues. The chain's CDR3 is CSVVKADGEGSGANVLTF. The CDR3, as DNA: TGCAGCGTTGTCAAGGCGGATGGGGAGGGCTCTGGGGCCAACGTCCTGACTTTC.

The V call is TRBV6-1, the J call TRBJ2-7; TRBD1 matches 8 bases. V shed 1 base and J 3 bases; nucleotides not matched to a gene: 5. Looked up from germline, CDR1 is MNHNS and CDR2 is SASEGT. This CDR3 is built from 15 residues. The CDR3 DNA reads TGTGCCAGCAGTGAAGGGGCAGGGGGCCTCTACGAGCAGTACTTC. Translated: CASSEGAGGLYEQYF.

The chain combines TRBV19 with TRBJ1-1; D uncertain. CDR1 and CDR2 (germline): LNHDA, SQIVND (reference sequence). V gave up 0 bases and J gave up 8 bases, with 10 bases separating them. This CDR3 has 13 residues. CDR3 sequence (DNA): TGTGCCAGTAGTATAGATCTTGAGAGGGAAGCTTTCTTT. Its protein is CASSIDLEREAFF.

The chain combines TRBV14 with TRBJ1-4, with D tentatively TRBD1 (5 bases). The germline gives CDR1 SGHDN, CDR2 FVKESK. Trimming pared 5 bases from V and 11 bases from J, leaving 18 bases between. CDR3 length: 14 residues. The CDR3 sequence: CASSLRTAKGKLFF. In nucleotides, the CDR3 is TGTGCCAGCAGCTTACGGACGGCAAAGGGGAAACTGTTTTTT.

The CDR3 sequence is CASSLGLGYGYTF. The CDR3 DNA reads as TGTGCCAGCAGTTTGGGACTTGGCTATGGCTACACCTTC. This sequence joins TRBV25-1 and TRBJ1-2, with D possibly being TRBD1 (5 bases). The CDR3 covers 13 residues. Deletions cut 5 bases from V and 4 bases from J, with 11 bases between. CDR1 and CDR2 from the germline V gene are MGHDK and SYGVNS.

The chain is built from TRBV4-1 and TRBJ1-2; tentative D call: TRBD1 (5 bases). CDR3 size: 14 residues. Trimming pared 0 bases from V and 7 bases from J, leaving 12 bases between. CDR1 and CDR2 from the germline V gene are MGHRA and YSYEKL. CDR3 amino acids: CASSQDRQGSGYTF. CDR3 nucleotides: TGCGCCAGCAGCCAAGATCGGCAGGGTAGTGGCTACACCTTC.

The CDR3 is CASGLGFIDRQNTEAFF. The CDR3 bases are TGTGCTAGTGGTTTGGGCTTTATTGACAGACAGAACACTGAAGCTTTCTTT. The chain has TRBV12-5 and TRBJ1-1; weak D call: TRBD1 (5 bases). Trimming left V 1 base short and J 1 base short, with 16 bases between. The CDR3 has 17 amino acids. Looked up from germline, CDR1 is LGHNT and CDR2 is FRNRAP. Full variable domain (rest looked up from reference TRBV12-5 and TRBJ1-1): DARVTQTPRHKVTEMGQEVTMRCQPILGHNTVFWYRQTMMQGLELLAYFRNRAPLDDSGMPKDRFSAEMPDATLATLKIQPSEPRDSAVYFCASGLGFIDRQNTEAFFGQGTRLTVV.